Each of the 2 T cell receptor beta chains below was sequenced from the same sample in a study of cytomegalovirus exposure and HLA in healthy donors. The PCR used 60 Vbeta and 13 Jbeta primers. Assay: immunoSEQ multiplex PCR; the TCRdb copy retains only in-frame clones and omits some. The sample lists about 140,000 clones; under 80% were seen once. What was sequenced was PBMCs. These receptors came from a male donor in good health and CMV-seronegative.

This clone showed up just once. The rearrangement links TRBV5-1 to TRBJ2-1; TRBD2 matches at 8 bases. With 3 bases clipped from V and 7 bases from J, the junction kept 12 bases outside the gene matches. CDR1 is SGHRS, CDR2 YFSETQ, per germline. The CDR3 sequence is 16 residues long. DNA of the CDR3: TGCGCCAGCAGCTCATACTCAGCGGGAGCAGCAAATGAGCAGTTCTTC. This encodes CASSSYSAGAANEQFF.

The chain is built from TRBV6-5 and TRBJ2-7; 7 nucleotides line up with TRBD1. CDR3 length: 14 amino acids. Trimming removed 5 bases from V and 2 bases from J; junction bases left unmatched: 6. Germline lookup yields CDR1 MNHEY and CDR2 SVGAGI. Here the CDR3 reads CASSHNRGTYEQYF. CDR3 DNA: TGTGCCAGCAGTCATAACAGGGGTACCTACGAGCAGTACTTC.